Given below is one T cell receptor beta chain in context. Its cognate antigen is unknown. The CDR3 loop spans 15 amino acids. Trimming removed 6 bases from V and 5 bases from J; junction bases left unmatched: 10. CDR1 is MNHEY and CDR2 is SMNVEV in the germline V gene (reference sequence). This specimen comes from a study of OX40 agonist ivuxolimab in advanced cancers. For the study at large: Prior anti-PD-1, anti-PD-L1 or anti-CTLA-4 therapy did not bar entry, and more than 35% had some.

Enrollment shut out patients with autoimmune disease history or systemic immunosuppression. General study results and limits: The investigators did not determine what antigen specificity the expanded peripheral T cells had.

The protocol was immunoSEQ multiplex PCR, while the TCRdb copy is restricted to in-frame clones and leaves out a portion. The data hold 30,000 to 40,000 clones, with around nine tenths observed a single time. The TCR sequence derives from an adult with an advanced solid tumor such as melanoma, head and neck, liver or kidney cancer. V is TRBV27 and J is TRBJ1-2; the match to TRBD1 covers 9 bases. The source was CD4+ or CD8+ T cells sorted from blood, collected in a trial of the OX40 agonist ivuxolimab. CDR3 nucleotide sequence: TGTGCCAGCAGCCTACAGGGGGCTGTTCGGTATGGCTACACCTTC. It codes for CASSLQGAVRYGYTF.